This T cell receptor (beta chain) stems from a study of monozygotic twins with inflammatory bowel disease. TCRdb reanalyzed the 5' RACE reads and collapses them to one entry per CDR3 protein, without DNA. The sample data list approximately 110,000 distinct CDR3 sequences. This CDR3 comprises 18 residues. Germline V CDR1 and CDR2: SGHDN, FVKESK. The rearrangement uses TRBV14 and TRBJ2-7. The clonotype was recovered from a human donor with ulcerative colitis or Crohn's disease, or a healthy co-twin of an affected twin (not recorded which). Sequenced sample: blood. CDR3 sequence reads: CASSQERPPRRSSYEQYF.